A single sample gave rise to the 26 T cell receptor beta chains below, sequenced in a study of T cell repertoires in cytomegalovirus infection. MiXCR, run by TCRdb on the reads, gives a single entry per CDR3 protein. The repertoire consists of 650,000 to 900,000 distinct CDR3 sequences, with 30% to 35% occurring once and the leading ten covering around 11%. No cognate antigen is known for these TCRs. The source material was cultured CD8+ T cells from PBMCs, sampled from culture after CMV antigen stimulation. The receptor source for this set is a human donor in good health (CMV status not recorded). Some clones in this sample may be carry-over from other donors' samples.

The chain links TRBV6-1 to TRBJ2-7; weak D call: TRBD1 (5 bases). The CDR3 extends over 15 amino acids. The V end was cut by 0 bases, the J end by 3 bases, with 12 bases between. Germline lookup yields CDR1 MNHNS and CDR2 SASEGT. CDR3 loop: CASSEAETAFYEQYV. DNA of the CDR3: TGTGCCAGCAGTGAAGCTGAGACAGCTTTCTACGAGCAGTACGTC.

This sequence joins TRBV27 and TRBJ2-7, with TRBD1 as a possible D gene (6 bases). Trimming stripped 5 bases from V and 2 bases from J, with 13 bases between. The CDR3 runs to 14 residues. Germline V lookup: CDR1 MNHEY, CDR2 SMNVEV (reference sequence). CDR3: CASSVHTGTYEQYV. In DNA, the CDR3 is TGTGCCAGCAGTGTTCATACAGGGACCTACGAGCAGTACGTC.

The rearrangement joins TRBV15 to TRBJ1-1, with 7 bases that match TRBD1. CDR1 LNHNV and CDR2 YYDKDF come from the germline V gene (reference sequence). After removal of 7 bases from V and 2 bases from J, the junction contained 13 bases not matched to a gene. The CDR3 sequence is 16 residues long. In DNA, the CDR3 is TGTGCCACCAACCGGAACTTCTGGACAGGCAACACTGAAGCTTTCTTT. Its protein is CATNRNFWTGNTEAFF.

The chain joins TRBV29-1 to TRBJ2-1; possible D gene TRBD2, 5 bases. V was clipped by 8 bases and J by 6 bases, with 14 bases between them. The CDR3 has 12 amino acids. The V gene's germline CDR1 is SQVTM and CDR2 ANQGSEA. Here the CDR3 DNA reads TGCAGCTCCCTCCCCGGAGGCAATGAGCAGTTCTTC. This gives the protein CSSLPGGNEQFF.

This clonotype was counted a few times. CDR3 sequence reads: CAISESKTHGNTIYF. CDR3 coding DNA: TGTGCCATCAGTGAGTCAAAAACCCACGGAAACACCATATATTTT. This chain joins TRBV10-3 and TRBJ1-3, with D unresolved. Germline CDR1 is ENHRY and CDR2 is SYGVKD. The CDR3 runs to 15 residues. V dropped 0 bases and J dropped 4 bases, with 10 bases sitting between them.

The chain combines TRBV11-3 with TRBJ2-1, with 10 bases aligning to TRBD2. Trimming removed 5 bases from V and 0 bases from J; junction bases left unmatched: 7. Germline CDR1 is SGHNT and CDR2 is YENEEA. The CDR3 totals 17 residues. For the CDR3, the DNA is TGTGCCAGCAGCCCGCCGACTAGCGGGCCCTCCTACAATGAGCAGTTCTTC. The encoded protein is CASSPPTSGPSYNEQFF.

V gene TRBV14 combines with J gene TRBJ2-1, with 7 bases identical to TRBD2. Trimming at V came to 0 bases and at J to 4 bases, leaving 9 bases not matched to a gene. The V gene's germline CDR1 is SGHDN and CDR2 FVKESK. This CDR3 has 17 residues. The CDR3 sequence is CASSQDEWGRAYNEQFF. The CDR3 DNA reads as TGTGCCAGCAGCCAAGATGAGTGGGGGAGGGCATACAATGAGCAGTTCTTC. The whole variable domain, remainder taken from reference TRBV14 and TRBJ2-1, is EAGVTQFPSHSVIEKGQTVTLRCDPISGHDNLYWYRRVMGKEIKFLLHFVKESKQDESGMPNNRFLAERTGGTYSTLKVQPAELEDSGVYFCASSQDEWGRAYNEQFFGPGTRLTVL.

The gene calls are TRBV29-1 and TRBJ2-2; D is uncertain. CDR3 size: 17 residues. The V and J ends lost 5 bases and 1 base respectively, with 20 bases between them. CDR1 is SQVTM and CDR2 is ANQGSEA in the germline V gene. The CDR3 coding sequence is TGCAGCGTTCAACCTGACGGTTTTTGGAGGAACACCGGGGAGCTGTTTTTT. It codes for CSVQPDGFWRNTGELFF.

The chain couples TRBV15 to TRBJ2-1, with D hard to call. This CDR3 is built from 14 residues. Germline V gene data show CDR1 as LNHNV and CDR2 as YYDKDF (reference sequence). V shed 0 bases and J shed 7 bases, with 10 bases lying between them. This chain's CDR3 is CATSRDFKYNEQFF. CDR3 bases: TGTGCCACCAGCAGAGATTTCAAGTATAATGAGCAGTTCTTC.

V is TRBV7-6 and J is TRBJ2-7; no definite D call. The germline V gene encodes CDR1 SGHVS and CDR2 FNYEAQ. V lost 5 bases and J 4 bases, leaving 9 bases between the germline ends. The CDR3 runs 12 residues. CDR3 region: CASSNGPYEQYF. The CDR3 DNA reads TGTGCCAGCAGCAACGGTCCTTACGAGCAGTACTTC.

This clonotype was counted between two and nine times. The chain links TRBV14 to TRBJ2-1; tentatively, D is TRBD2 (6 bases). CDR3 length: 15 amino acids. V was clipped by 3 bases and J by 6 bases, with 15 bases between them. Germline lookup yields CDR1 SGHDN and CDR2 FVKESK. The CDR3 region has the DNA TGTGCCAGCAGCCACGGAGGGGTTGTTTTCAATGAGCAGTTCTTC. Amino acid sequence: CASSHGGVVFNEQFF.

The chain has TRBV28 and TRBJ2-7; the D gene is possibly TRBD1 (6 bases). Trimming removed 3 bases from V and 2 bases from J, with 20 bases in between. The CDR3 runs to 17 residues. Per germline, CDR1 MDHEN and CDR2 SYDVKM. CDR3 region: CASSFGTLSGTTYEQYF. CDR3 bases: TGTGCCAGCAGTTTTGGGACACTCTCGGGAACAACCTACGAGCAGTACTTC.

The chain employs TRBV20-1 and TRBJ2-1; TRBD2 aligns across 7 bases. The CDR3 extends over 15 amino acids. J lost 2 bases, V lost 2 bases, and 6 bases had no gene match. CDR1 DFQATT and CDR2 SNEGSKA come from the germline V gene (reference sequence). The CDR3 loop reads CSARLAEAPYNEQFF. CDR3 bases: TGCAGTGCTAGACTAGCGGAGGCCCCCTACAATGAGCAGTTCTTC.

This clonotype is deemed medium-sized (0.01 to 0.1%). The rearrangement joins TRBV7-2 to TRBJ1-1; D gene uncertain. The germline V gene encodes CDR1 SGHTA and CDR2 FQGNSA. The CDR3 contains 14 residues. With 6 bases removed from V and 0 bases from J, the gap between germline ends came to 11 bases. CDR3 nucleotides: TGTGCCAGCAGTTATCTTACATTGAACACTGAAGCTTTCTTT. Protein sequence: CASSYLTLNTEAFF.

This clonotype turned up a few times. This sequence joins TRBV27 and TRBJ1-1, with D perhaps matching TRBD1 (5 bases). This CDR3 comprises 15 residues. V was trimmed by 6 bases and J by 1 base, leaving 15 bases between them. Germline V CDR1 and CDR2: MNHEY, SMNVEV (reference sequence). The CDR3: CASRPPWGENTEAFF. The CDR3 DNA reads TGTGCCAGCAGGCCACCCTGGGGGGAGAACACTGAAGCTTTCTTT.

The chain joins TRBV6-4 to TRBJ2-1, with D perhaps TRBD1 (6 bases). The germline V gene encodes CDR1 MRHNA and CDR2 SNTAGT. There are 14 residues in the CDR3. The V and J ends lost 2 bases and 6 bases respectively, with 11 bases between them. For the CDR3, the DNA is TGTGCCAGCAGTGACCCGGTCAGGGGCAATGAGCAGTTCTTC. This translates into CASSDPVRGNEQFF.

The chain carries TRBV20-1 and TRBJ2-1, with 7 bases identical to TRBD2. The V segment lost 5 bases and the J segment 0 bases; nucleotides outside the gene matches: 7. Germline V gene lookup returns CDR1 DFQATT and CDR2 SNEGSKA (reference sequence). The CDR3 has 15 residues. The CDR3 bases are TGCAGTGCTGGAGGGCGGGGGAGCTCCTACAATGAGCAGTTCTTC. Translating gives CSAGGRGSSYNEQFF.

In DNA, the CDR3 is TGCGCCAGCAGCCAAGTTGTAGGGGACCACGAGCAGTACTTC. Its translation: CASSQVVGDHEQYF. The V gene is TRBV4-1, the J gene TRBJ2-7; D may correspond to TRBD1 or TRBD2 (5 bases each). The CDR3 is 14 residues long. Germline-derived CDR1 and CDR2 are MGHRA and YSYEKL. The V and J ends lost 1 base and 5 bases respectively, with 12 bases between them.

For the CDR3, the DNA is TGTGCCAGCAGCTCACTTAACTATGGCTACACCTTC. Its protein is CASSSLNYGYTF. This chain uses TRBV7-2 with TRBJ1-2; D gene ambiguous. Germline-derived CDR1 and CDR2 are SGHTA and FQGNSA. The V and J ends lost 4 bases and 1 base respectively, with 4 bases between them. The CDR3 is 12 residues long.

In this sample, this clonotype turned up a few times. V is TRBV27 and J is TRBJ1-2; D is undetermined. Looked up from germline, CDR1 is MNHEY and CDR2 is SMNVEV (reference sequence). The CDR3 extends over 17 amino acids. Trimming removed 5 bases from V and 1 base from J, with 20 bases in between. This CDR3 reads CASSTMRGTPLNYGYTF. In nucleotides, the CDR3 is TGTGCCAGCAGTACCATGCGGGGAACCCCCCTTAACTATGGCTACACCTTC.

This clonotype occurred a few times. The chain has TRBV9 and TRBJ1-1, with TRBD1 matching over 7 bases. This CDR3 spans 16 amino acids. Germline trimming cut 0 bases from V and 4 bases from J; bases unmatched to any gene: 9. Germline CDR1 reads SGDLS; CDR2 reads YYNGEE. The CDR3 loop reads CASSVVGRGVSTEAFF. In DNA form, the CDR3 reads TGTGCCAGCAGCGTAGTGGGCAGGGGGGTTAGCACTGAAGCTTTCTTT.

This rearrangement joins TRBV7-6 to TRBJ2-1, with TRBD2 matching over 11 bases. Germline values: CDR1 SGHVS, CDR2 FNYEAQ. V lost 10 bases, J lost 4 bases, and 12 bases stayed unmatched. The CDR3 has 16 residues. CDR3 residues: CANTLATSGGYNEQFF. The CDR3 nucleotides read TGTGCCAACACCTTAGCTACTAGCGGGGGTTACAATGAGCAGTTCTTC.

V is TRBV27 and J is TRBJ2-2, with TRBD2 matching over 15 bases. Germline CDR1 reads MNHEY; CDR2 reads SMNVEV (reference sequence). J gave up 3 bases and V 2 bases, and 7 bases lay outside the gene matches. The CDR3 runs 19 residues. The CDR3 nucleotides read TGTGCCAGCAGTTTACATATTGGACTAGCGGGGGGGTACACCGGGGAGCTGTTTTTT. This sequence encodes CASSLHIGLAGGYTGELFF.

The table lists this clonotype with many counts. The chain employs TRBV7-2 and TRBJ2-5; 10 nucleotides line up with TRBD1. This CDR3 region has 17 residues. Germline V lookup: CDR1 SGHTA, CDR2 FQGNSA. V lost 1 base to trimming and J lost 4 bases; unmatched junction nucleotides: 9. Written as DNA, the CDR3 is TGTGCCAGCAGCTTAGTCTGGGGACAGGGGTTCGGAGAGACCCAGTACTTC. Translated, it gives CASSLVWGQGFGETQYF.

There are many counts of this clonotype. The chain recombines TRBV7-8 with TRBJ2-7, with D hard to call. V lost 3 bases and J 0 bases, leaving 9 bases between the germline ends. The CDR3 totals 14 residues. CDR1 and CDR2 (germline): SGHVS, FQNEAQ. The CDR3 loop is CASSLRPDSYEQYF. CDR3 nucleotide sequence: TGTGCCAGCAGCTTGAGACCGGACTCCTACGAGCAGTACTTC.

This clonotype was seen a handful of times. V usage is TRBV27 and J usage is TRBJ2-7; a possible D gene is TRBD1 (6 bases). The V end lost 8 bases, the J end lost 0 bases, and 20 bases lay between the germline ends. CDR3 length: 16 amino acids. Germline values: CDR1 MNHEY, CDR2 SMNVEV (reference sequence). The CDR3 DNA is TGTGCCAGCGTACGAAAAGCCTCGGGACACTCCTACGAGCAGTACGTC. Translated, it gives CASVRKASGHSYEQYV.